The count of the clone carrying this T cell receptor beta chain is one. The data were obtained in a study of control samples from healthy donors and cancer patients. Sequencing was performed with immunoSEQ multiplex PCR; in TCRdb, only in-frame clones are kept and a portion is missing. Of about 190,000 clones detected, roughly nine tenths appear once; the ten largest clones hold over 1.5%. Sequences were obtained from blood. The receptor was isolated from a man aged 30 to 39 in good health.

CDR3 DNA sequence: TGTGCCAGCACTGCGGACCGCCTCCATGGCTACACCTTC. The encoded protein is CASTADRLHGYTF. The V gene is TRBV12-3 or TRBV12-4, the J gene TRBJ1-2, with no clear D. The CDR3 length is 13 residues. Deletions cut 7 bases from V and 6 bases from J, with 15 bases between.